Listed below are T cell receptor beta chains from one sample, sequenced in a study of CD8+ T cells in alopecia areata. Data came from immunoSEQ multiplex PCR; TCRdb stores just in-frame clones and leaves some out. The data hold around 34,000 clones, with less than 70% observed a single time. The sequenced sample was NKG2D-high CD8+ T cells sorted from blood. These receptors were obtained from a human donor with alopecia areata. The CDR3 runs from the conserved cysteine through the conserved F or W. A D gene is named only where the DNA matches it firmly. A clone size is listed for some rows: how often the clone was seen (once, few, many), or a class if it is expanded.

V: TRBV4-2
D: NA
size: NA
J: TRBJ2-5
CDR3: CASSPLVREIQETQYF
DNA: TGTGCCAGCAGCCCGCTCGTGAGAGAGATACAAGAGACCCAGTACTTC

V: TRBV28
D: NA
size: NA
J: TRBJ1-5
CDR3: CASSFLSLTDNQPQHF
DNA: TGTGCCAGCAGTTTCTTATCCTTGACAGACAATCAGCCCCAGCATTTT

V: TRBV27
D: NA
size: NA
J: TRBJ1-2
CDR3: CASSPTGLVYGYTF
DNA: TGTGCCAGCTCCCCAACGGGCCTGGTCTATGGCTACACCTTC

V: TRBV7-9
D: NA
size: few
J: TRBJ2-5
CDR3: CASSPEGETQYF
DNA: TGTGCCAGCAGCCCGGAGGGGGAGACCCAGTACTTC

V: TRBV30
D: NA
size: NA
J: TRBJ2-2
CDR3: CAWTRLETGELFF
DNA: TGTGCCTGGACACGACTAGAAACGGGGGAGCTGTTTTTT

V: TRBV7-9
D: NA
size: NA
J: TRBJ2-3
CDR3: CASSSRQATDTQYF
DNA: TGTGCCAGCAGCTCCCGACAGGCCACAGATACGCAGTATTTT

V: TRBV28
D: NA
size: NA
J: TRBJ2-2
CDR3: CASSLAQWSRPGELFF
DNA: TGTGCCAGCAGTTTAGCGCAATGGAGCCGTCCCGGGGAGCTGTTTTTT

V: TRBV15
D: NA
size: few
J: TRBJ2-7
CDR3: CATSREAGSTLEQYF
DNA: TGTGCCACCAGCAGAGAGGCGGGCTCCACCCTCGAGCAGTACTTC

V: TRBV2
D: TRBD2
size: NA
J: TRBJ2-3
CDR3: CASTRLAGGTTDTQYF
DNA: TGTGCCAGCACGAGACTAGCGGGGGGGACAACAGATACGCAGTATTTT

V: TRBV7-8
D: NA
size: NA
J: TRBJ2-7
CDR3: CASSPYQGPSYEQYF
DNA: TGTGCCAGCAGCCCCTACCAGGGGCCCTCCTACGAGCAGTACTTC

V: TRBV4-1
D: NA
size: NA
J: TRBJ2-1
CDR3: CASSQDSGISYNEQFF
DNA: TGCGCCAGCAGCCAAGATTCTGGGATCTCCTACAATGAGCAGTTCTTC

V: TRBV2
D: NA
size: NA
J: TRBJ1-1
CDR3: CASRSLRLDTEAFF
DNA: TGTGCCAGCAGATCTCTACGGCTCGACACTGAAGCTTTCTTT

V: TRBV27
D: NA
size: once
J: TRBJ2-7
CDR3: CASSLKGPRFEQYF
DNA: TGTGCCAGCAGTTTAAAAGGGCCCAGGTTCGAGCAGTACTTC

V: TRBV18
D: NA
size: NA
J: TRBJ2-2
CDR3: CASSPPDRRLITGELFF
DNA: TGTGCCAGCTCACCACCGGATCGGAGATTAATCACCGGGGAGCTGTTTTTT

V: TRBV19
D: NA
size: few
J: TRBJ2-7
CDR3: CASSPTGNYEQYF
DNA: TGTGCCAGTAGCCCGACGGGAAACTACGAGCAGTACTTC

V: TRBV10-3
D: NA
size: few
J: TRBJ2-3
CDR3: CAISGADPDTVTDTQYF
DNA: TGTGCCATCAGTGGGGCAGACCCGGATACAGTGACAGATACGCAGTATTTT

V: TRBV29-1
D: TRBD2
size: few
J: TRBJ2-1
CDR3: CSVDGLAGGDEQFF
DNA: TGCAGCGTCGACGGACTAGCGGGAGGGGATGAGCAGTTCTTC

V: TRBV7-9
D: NA
size: NA
J: TRBJ2-1
CDR3: CASSSRDSPNEQFF
DNA: TGTGCCAGCAGCTCCCGGGACTCCCCCAATGAGCAGTTCTTC

V: TRBV29-1
D: NA
size: few
J: TRBJ1-4
CDR3: CSVAMTDNEKLFF
DNA: TGCAGCGTTGCAATGACAGATAATGAAAAACTGTTTTTT

V: TRBV4-1
D: NA
size: NA
J: TRBJ2-2
CDR3: CASSHDEMGLTGELFF
DNA: TGCGCCAGCAGCCATGATGAAATGGGTCTCACCGGGGAGCTGTTTTTT

V: TRBV29-1
D: NA
size: NA
J: TRBJ1-1
CDR3: CSGDLNTEAFF
DNA: TGCAGCGGGGATCTGAACACTGAAGCTTTCTTT

V: TRBV7-9
D: TRBD1
size: NA
J: TRBJ2-7
CDR3: CASSKGAHEQYF
DNA: TGTGCCAGCAGCAAGGGGGCCCACGAGCAGTACTTC